This TCR beta chain was documented in a study of blood T cell repertoires in COVID-19. As for the study in general: Acute and convalescent COVID-19 samples came from the United States, Italy and Spain. In each case, the material was cDNA or gDNA derived from T cells, B-cell-depleted T cells, or PBMCs.

Trimming took off 3 bases at V and 8 bases at J, with 17 bases between the two ends. CDR3 length equals 15 residues. The germline gives CDR1 SGHRS, CDR2 YFSETQ. This clone was picked up one time. Authors' methods: Estimation of nucleated cell counts relied on the amplification of reference gene primers. This table comes from immunoSEQ multiplex PCR, and its TCRdb copy is limited to in-frame clones, with some not included. D and trimming come from the DNA, and the V and J calls and clone size come from that table. Found here are roughly 60,000 clones, approximately 82% of them singletons; the top ten hold 3.5% to 4.5%.

The rearrangement links TRBV5-1 to TRBJ2-2, with TRBD2 as a possible D gene (6 bases). The TCR comes from a man in his fifties or sixties with acute or convalescent COVID-19. The sequenced sample was peripheral blood. CDR3 sequence reads: CASSSGTQRTGELFF. The CDR3 region has the DNA TGCGCCAGCAGCTCCGGGACTCAGCGAACGGGGGAGCTGTTTTTT.